The rows below give T cell receptor beta chains drawn from one sample of a study of breast tumors, draining lymph nodes, adjacent tissues. MiXCR, applied by TCRdb to the multiplex PCR reads, yields one record per CDR3 protein. Of approximately 230,000 distinct CDR3 sequences in the sample, 30% to 35% are singletons; the top ten hold about 3.9%. Sequencing input: axillary lymph node tissue. The receptors were sampled from a female donor with breast cancer. Some clones in this sample may be carry-over from other donors' samples. The CDR3 runs from the conserved cysteine through the conserved F or W. The D gene is left open where the match is weak. Clone size is not always given. Where it is, it says once, few, many or a class for expanded clones.

D gene,V gene,clone size,J gene,CDR3 protein,CDR3 DNA
.,TRBV4-1,.,TRBJ1-2,CASSQAVPGGVAAGTGFDGYTF,TGCGCCAGCAGCCAAGCTGTCCCGGGCGGGGTAGCTGCTGGCACAGGGTTTGATGGCTACACCTTC
.,TRBV7-3,many,TRBJ2-7,CASSLDVGQSYEQYF,TGTGCCAGCAGCTTAGACGTAGGACAAAGTTACGAGCAGTACTTC
.,TRBV11-2,many,TRBJ2-7,CASSLGLRGAYEQYF,TGTGCCAGCAGCTTAGGGTTGCGGGGTGCCTACGAGCAGTACTTC
.,TRBV5-1,few,TRBJ2-5,CASLGLGALTQYF,TGCGCCAGCCTAGGGCTGGGGGCATTGACCCAGTACTTC
.,TRBV7-8,.,TRBJ1-5,CASSPSGGRPQHF,TGTGCCAGCAGCCCCTCGGGGGGCCGGCCCCAGCATTTT
.,TRBV7-2,.,TRBJ1-6,CASSVSGGRTLHF,TGTGCCAGCAGCGTTAGCGGGGGCCGAACCCTCCACTTT
.,TRBV2,many,TRBJ1-4,CASIPPTYDEKLFF,TGTGCCAGCATTCCTCCCACCTATGATGAAAAACTGTTTTTT
TRBD2,TRBV9,many,TRBJ2-3,CASSDGTSGRTSTDTQYF,TGTGCCAGCAGCGACGGGACTAGCGGGAGGACAAGCACAGATACGCAGTATTTT
TRBD1,TRBV20-1,many,TRBJ1-2,CSAVQDRGLYGYTF,TGCAGTGCTGTCCAGGACAGGGGACTCTATGGCTACACCTTC
TRBD1,TRBV25-1,.,TRBJ1-2,CASRLGTGGAHGYTF,TGTGCCAGCAGGCTTGGGACAGGGGGCGCTCATGGCTACACCTTC
TRBD2,TRBV7-9,many,TRBJ2-5,CASSHSAGEETQYF,TGTGCCAGCAGCCATAGTGCGGGGGAAGAGACCCAGTACTTC
.,TRBV15,.,TRBJ2-1,CATSSAAAGPSSYNEQFF,TGTGCCACCAGCAGCGCCGCGGCGGGGCCGAGCTCCTACAATGAGCAGTTCTTC
.,TRBV19,.,TRBJ2-3,CASSIPSRDTQYF,TGTGCCAGTAGTATACCATCCCGGGATACGCAGTATTTT
TRBD1,TRBV9,.,TRBJ1-6,CASSVGTGGNYNSPLHF,TGTGCCAGCAGCGTTGGGACAGGGGGCAACTATAATTCACCCCTCCACTTT
.,TRBV9,many,TRBJ1-3,CASSDGPSGNTIYF,TGTGCCAGCAGCGATGGTCCCTCTGGAAACACCATATATTTT
TRBD1,TRBV25-1,many,TRBJ2-7,CASTRGQESYEQYF,TGTGCCAGCACCCGCGGACAGGAATCCTACGAGCAGTACTTC
TRBD2,TRBV3-1,.,TRBJ2-3,CASSPSGISTDTQYF,TGTGCCAGCAGTCCTAGCGGGATTAGCACAGATACGCAGTATTTT
TRBD1,TRBV6-1,few,TRBJ2-7,CASSTWTGAGEQYF,TGTGCCAGCAGTACTTGGACAGGGGCGGGTGAGCAGTACTTC
TRBD1,TRBV6-6,.,TRBJ1-2,CASSLSRGLVYGYTF,TGTGCCAGCAGTTTATCCAGGGGGCTAGTCTATGGCTACACCTTC
.,TRBV12-3/TRBV12-4,many,TRBJ2-3,CASSSRRDTQYF,TGTGCCAGCAGTTCCCGTAGGGATACGCAGTATTTT
TRBD2,TRBV5-1,few,TRBJ2-1,CASSPTPPSGPYNEQFF,TGCGCCAGCAGCCCCACGCCCCCTAGCGGCCCATACAATGAGCAGTTCTTC
.,TRBV6-5,.,TRBJ1-3,CASSPRTFDSGNTIYF,TGTGCCAGCAGCCCCCGGACATTCGACTCTGGAAACACCATATATTTT
.,TRBV7-9,many,TRBJ2-7,CASSLASSYEQYF,TGTGCCAGCAGCTTAGCAAGTTCCTACGAGCAGTACTTC
.,TRBV18,many,TRBJ2-5,CASSPSRGRVETQYF,TGTGCCAGCTCACCATCGCGGGGGCGCGTAGAGACCCAGTACTTC
.,TRBV5-1,many,TRBJ1-2,CASSAQGPTNGYTF,TGCGCCAGCAGCGCACAGGGTCCTACTAATGGCTACACCTTC
.,TRBV3-1,few,TRBJ2-3,CASSQVRGPSTDTQYF,TGTGCCAGCAGCCAAGTGAGGGGACCGAGCACAGATACGCAGTATTTT
TRBD1,TRBV15,.,TRBJ2-3,CATSRERAGGRHTQYF,TGTGCCACCAGCAGAGAGAGGGCAGGGGGTAGGCATACGCAGTATTTT
.,TRBV10-3,.,TRBJ2-3,CAIDSGDTQYF,TGTGCCATCGATTCCGGAGATACGCAGTATTTT
TRBD2,TRBV2,many,TRBJ2-5,CASKKREQETQYF,TGTGCCAGCAAAAAGCGGGAGCAAGAGACCCAGTACTTC
TRBD2,TRBV29-1,many,TRBJ2-5,CSVQAGGGETQYF,TGCAGCGTACAAGCGGGGGGAGGAGAGACCCAGTACTTC
TRBD1,TRBV20-1,.,TRBJ2-1,CSARELAGTGNENEQFF,TGCAGTGCTAGAGAGCTGGCCGGGACAGGGAATGAAAATGAGCAGTTCTTC
.,TRBV6-6,many,TRBJ2-7,CASSQGGGRQSYEQYF,TGTGCCAGCAGTCAGGGGGGCGGGCGGCAGTCCTACGAGCAGTACTTC
TRBD1,TRBV6-6,many,TRBJ1-6,CASSRTGDLNSPLHF,TGTGCCAGCAGTCGGACAGGGGACCTTAATTCACCCCTCCACTTT
TRBD2,TRBV29-1,many,TRBJ2-5,CSVQRTSDFLETQYF,TGCAGCGTCCAACGGACTAGCGATTTTTTGGAGACCCAGTACTTC
.,TRBV7-3,once,TRBJ2-5,CASSPEASNGIETQYF,TGTGCCAGCAGCCCCGAGGCTAGTAATGGGATCGAGACCCAGTACTTC
TRBD2,TRBV15,.,TRBJ2-1,CATSRGRLAGGPEQFF,TGTGCCACCAGCAGGGGAAGACTAGCGGGAGGCCCTGAGCAGTTCTTC
TRBD1,TRBV4-2,few,TRBJ2-1,CASSLRPGQGALGEQFF,TGTGCCAGCAGCCTTCGACCGGGACAGGGGGCTCTAGGTGAGCAGTTCTTC
.,TRBV27,.,TRBJ2-5,CASSLGRGLQETQYF,TGTGCCAGCAGTTTAGGTCGAGGTTTACAAGAGACCCAGTACTTC
.,TRBV5-1,.,TRBJ1-6,CASSLRDQAGNSPLHF,TGCGCCAGCAGCTTGAGGGACCAGGCCGGGAATTCACCCCTCCACTTT
TRBD2,TRBV5-4,.,TRBJ2-3,CASSVTSGRAWADTQYF,TGTGCCAGCAGCGTGACTAGCGGGAGGGCCTGGGCAGATACGCAGTATTTT
.,TRBV7-2,many,TRBJ2-2,CASSLGRSGLTGELFF,TGTGCCAGCAGCTTAGGCCGATCCGGTCTCACCGGGGAGCTGTTTTTT
.,TRBV9,.,TRBJ2-3,CASSVGGQRAHTQYF,TGTGCCAGCAGCGTGGGGGGACAGCGGGCGCATACGCAGTATTTT
TRBD2,TRBV2,many,TRBJ2-7,CASSAQAGRYEQYF,TGTGCCAGCAGTGCCCAAGCGGGACGGTACGAGCAGTACTTC
TRBD1,TRBV20-1,many,TRBJ1-5,CSASTRSGGNQPQHF,TGCAGTGCTAGCACCCGGTCAGGGGGCAACCAGCCCCAGCATTTT
TRBD2,TRBV9,many,TRBJ2-5,CASSGSGGPGETQYF,TGTGCCAGCAGCGGTAGCGGGGGACCGGGGGAGACCCAGTACTTC